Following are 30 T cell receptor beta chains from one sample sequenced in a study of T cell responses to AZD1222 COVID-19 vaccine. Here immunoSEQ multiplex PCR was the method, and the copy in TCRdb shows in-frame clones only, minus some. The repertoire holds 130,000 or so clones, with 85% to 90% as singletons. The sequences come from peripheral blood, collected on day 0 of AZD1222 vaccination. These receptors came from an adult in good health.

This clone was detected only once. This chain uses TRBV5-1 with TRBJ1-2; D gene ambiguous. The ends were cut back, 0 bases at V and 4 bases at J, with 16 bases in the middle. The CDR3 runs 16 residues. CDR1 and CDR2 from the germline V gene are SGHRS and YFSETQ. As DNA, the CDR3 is TGCGCCAGCAGCTTGGGAGCCGTCGGGGATACCTATGGCTACACCTTC. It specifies CASSLGAVGDTYGYTF.

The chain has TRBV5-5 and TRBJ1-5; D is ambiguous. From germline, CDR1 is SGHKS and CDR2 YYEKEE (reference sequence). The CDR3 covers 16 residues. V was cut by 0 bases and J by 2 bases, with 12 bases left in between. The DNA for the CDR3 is TGTGCCAGCAGCTTGGGTAGGGTCGAGGGCAATCAGCCCCAGCATTTT. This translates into CASSLGRVEGNQPQHF.

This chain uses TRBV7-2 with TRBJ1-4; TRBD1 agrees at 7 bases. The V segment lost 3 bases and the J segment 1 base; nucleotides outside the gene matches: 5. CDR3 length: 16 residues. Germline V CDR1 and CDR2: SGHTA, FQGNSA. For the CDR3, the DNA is TGTGCCAGCAGCTTCAGGGGGGGGAAAACTAATGAAAAACTGTTTTTT. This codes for CASSFRGGKTNEKLFF.

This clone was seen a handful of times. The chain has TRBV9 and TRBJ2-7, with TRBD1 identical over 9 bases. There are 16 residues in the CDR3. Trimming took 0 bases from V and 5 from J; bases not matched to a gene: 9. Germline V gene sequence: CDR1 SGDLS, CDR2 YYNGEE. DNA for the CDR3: TGTGCCAGCAGCGTAGCGGCGGGGACAGGGTCCCACGAGCAGTACTTC. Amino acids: CASSVAAGTGSHEQYF.

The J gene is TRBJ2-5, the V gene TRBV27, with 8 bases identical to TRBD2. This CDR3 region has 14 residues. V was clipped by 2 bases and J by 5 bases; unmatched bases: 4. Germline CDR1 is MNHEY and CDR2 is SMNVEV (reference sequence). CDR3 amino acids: CASSLRASGETQYF. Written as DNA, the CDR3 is TGTGCCAGCAGTTTAAGGGCTAGCGGGGAGACCCAGTACTTC.

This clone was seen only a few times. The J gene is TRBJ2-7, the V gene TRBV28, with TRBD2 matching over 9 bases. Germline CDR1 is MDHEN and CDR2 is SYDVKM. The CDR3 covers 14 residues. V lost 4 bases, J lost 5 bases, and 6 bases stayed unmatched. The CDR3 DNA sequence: TGTGCCAGCAGTTCCCTAGCGGGACCCAACGAGCAGTACTTC. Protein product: CASSSLAGPNEQYF.

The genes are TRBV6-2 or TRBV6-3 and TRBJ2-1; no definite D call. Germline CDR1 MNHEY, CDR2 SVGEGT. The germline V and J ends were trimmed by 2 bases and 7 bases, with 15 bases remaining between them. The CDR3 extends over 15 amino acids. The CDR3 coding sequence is TGTGCCAGCAGTTACAGCTTAGGCTTGTCAAATGAGCAGTTCTTC. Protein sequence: CASSYSLGLSNEQFF.

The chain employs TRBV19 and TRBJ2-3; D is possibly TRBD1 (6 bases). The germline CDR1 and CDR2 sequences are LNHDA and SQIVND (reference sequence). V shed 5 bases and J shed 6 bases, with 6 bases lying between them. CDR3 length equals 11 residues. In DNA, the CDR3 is TGTGCCAGTAGTGACAGGGATACGCAGTATTTT. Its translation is CASSDRDTQYF.

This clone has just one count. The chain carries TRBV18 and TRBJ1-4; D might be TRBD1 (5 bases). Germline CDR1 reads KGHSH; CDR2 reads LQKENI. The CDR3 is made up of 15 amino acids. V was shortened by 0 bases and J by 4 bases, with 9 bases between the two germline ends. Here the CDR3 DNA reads TGTGCCAGCTCACCACCCGGGGGGAATAATGAAAAACTGTTTTTT. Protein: CASSPPGGNNEKLFF.

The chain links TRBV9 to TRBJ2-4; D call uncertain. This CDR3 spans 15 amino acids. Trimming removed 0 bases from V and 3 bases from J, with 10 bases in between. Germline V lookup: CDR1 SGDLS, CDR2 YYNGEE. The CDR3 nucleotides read TGTGCCAGCAGCGTAGGCAGTCTCGGCAAAAACATTCAGTACTTC. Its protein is CASSVGSLGKNIQYF.

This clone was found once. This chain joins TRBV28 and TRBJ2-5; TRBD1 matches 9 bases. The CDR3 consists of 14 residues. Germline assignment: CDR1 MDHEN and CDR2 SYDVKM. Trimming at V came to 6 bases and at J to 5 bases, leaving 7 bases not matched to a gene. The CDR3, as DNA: TGTGCCAGCAGCTTGGGGGACAGGGTGGAGACCCAGTACTTC. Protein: CASSLGDRVETQYF.

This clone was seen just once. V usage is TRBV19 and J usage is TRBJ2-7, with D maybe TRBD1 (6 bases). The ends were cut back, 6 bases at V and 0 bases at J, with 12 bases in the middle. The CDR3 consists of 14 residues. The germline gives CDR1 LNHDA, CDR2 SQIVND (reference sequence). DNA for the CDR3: TGTGCCAGTAGCATACGGGACAACTCCTACGAGCAGTACTTC. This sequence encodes CASSIRDNSYEQYF.

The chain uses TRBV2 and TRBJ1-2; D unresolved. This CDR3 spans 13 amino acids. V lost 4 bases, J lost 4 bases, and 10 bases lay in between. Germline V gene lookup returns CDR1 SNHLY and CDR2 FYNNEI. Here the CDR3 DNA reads TGTGCCAGCAGTGGCTGGGGAGGCTATGGCTACACCTTC. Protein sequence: CASSGWGGYGYTF.

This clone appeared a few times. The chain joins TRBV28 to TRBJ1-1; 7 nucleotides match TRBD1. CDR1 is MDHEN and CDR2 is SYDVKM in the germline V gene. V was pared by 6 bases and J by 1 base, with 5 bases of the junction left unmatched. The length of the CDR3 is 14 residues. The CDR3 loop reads CASRSGGKNTEAFF. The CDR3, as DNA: TGTGCCAGCAGATCAGGGGGGAAGAACACTGAAGCTTTCTTT.

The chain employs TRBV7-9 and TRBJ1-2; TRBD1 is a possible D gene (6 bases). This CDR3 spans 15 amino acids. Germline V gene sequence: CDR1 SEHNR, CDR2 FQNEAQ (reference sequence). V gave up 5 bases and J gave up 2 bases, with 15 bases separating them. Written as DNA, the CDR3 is TGTGCCAGCAGCCCAACAGGGTCGTCCAACTATGGCTACACCTTC. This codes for CASSPTGSSNYGYTF.

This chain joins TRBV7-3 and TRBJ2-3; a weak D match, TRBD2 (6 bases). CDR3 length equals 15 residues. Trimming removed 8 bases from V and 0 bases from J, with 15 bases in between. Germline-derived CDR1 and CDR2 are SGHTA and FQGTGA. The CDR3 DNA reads TGTGCCAGCGGCCTTTCCGGGGGAAGCACAGATACGCAGTATTTT. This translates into CASGLSGGSTDTQYF.

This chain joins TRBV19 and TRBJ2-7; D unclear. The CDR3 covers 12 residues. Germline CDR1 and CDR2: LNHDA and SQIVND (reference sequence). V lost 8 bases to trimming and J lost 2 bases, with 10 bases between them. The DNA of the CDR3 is TGTGCCAGTCAGTCTCCCCCCTACGAGCAGTACTTC. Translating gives CASQSPPYEQYF.

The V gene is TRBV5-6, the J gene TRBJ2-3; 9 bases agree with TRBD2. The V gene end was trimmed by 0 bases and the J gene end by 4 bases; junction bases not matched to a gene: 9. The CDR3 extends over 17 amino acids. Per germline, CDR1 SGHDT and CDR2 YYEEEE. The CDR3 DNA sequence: TGTGCCAGCAGCTTGGATCGCGGAGCGGGGGGAGCAGATACGCAGTATTTT. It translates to CASSLDRGAGGADTQYF.

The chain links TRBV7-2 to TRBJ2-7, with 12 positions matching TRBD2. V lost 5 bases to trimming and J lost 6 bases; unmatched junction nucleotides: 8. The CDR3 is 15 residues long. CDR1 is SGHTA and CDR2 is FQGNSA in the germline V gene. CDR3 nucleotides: TGTGCCAGCAGCCTACTAGCGGGGGGTCGGGGCGAGCAGTACTTC. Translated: CASSLLAGGRGEQYF. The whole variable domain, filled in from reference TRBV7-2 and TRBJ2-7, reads GAGVSQSPSNKVTEKGKDVELRCDPISGHTALYWYRQSLGQGLEFLIYFQGNSAPDKSGLPSDRFSAERTGGSVSTLTIQRTQQEDSAVYLCASSLLAGGRGEQYFGPGTRLTVT.

CDR3 amino acids: CASSAGAENSPLHF. The CDR3 DNA is TGTGCCAGCAGCGCCGGGGCCGAAAATTCACCCCTCCACTTT. This rearrangement joins TRBV9 to TRBJ1-6; maybe TRBD1 (5 bases). Germline CDR1 SGDLS, CDR2 YYNGEE. The V end lost 3 bases, the J end lost 7 bases, and 11 bases lay between the germline ends. The CDR3 runs 14 residues.

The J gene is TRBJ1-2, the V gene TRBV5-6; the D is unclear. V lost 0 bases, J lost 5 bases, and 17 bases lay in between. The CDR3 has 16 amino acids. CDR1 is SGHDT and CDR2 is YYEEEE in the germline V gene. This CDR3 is CASSLGTAAAYYGYTF. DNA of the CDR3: TGTGCCAGCAGCTTGGGGACGGCGGCAGCTTATTATGGCTACACCTTC.

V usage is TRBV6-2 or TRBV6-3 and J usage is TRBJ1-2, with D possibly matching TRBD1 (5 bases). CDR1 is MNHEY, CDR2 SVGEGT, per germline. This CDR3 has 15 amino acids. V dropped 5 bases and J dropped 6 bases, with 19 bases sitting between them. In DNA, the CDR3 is TGTGCCAGCAGTCGCATCTCAGGGTGGGGAGATGGCTACACCTTC. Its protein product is CASSRISGWGDGYTF.

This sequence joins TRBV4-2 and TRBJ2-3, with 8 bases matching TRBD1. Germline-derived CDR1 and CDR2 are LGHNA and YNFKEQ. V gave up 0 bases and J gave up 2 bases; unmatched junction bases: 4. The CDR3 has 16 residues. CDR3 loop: CASSQDRGQDTDTQYF. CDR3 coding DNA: TGTGCCAGCAGCCAAGACAGGGGGCAGGACACAGATACGCAGTATTTT.

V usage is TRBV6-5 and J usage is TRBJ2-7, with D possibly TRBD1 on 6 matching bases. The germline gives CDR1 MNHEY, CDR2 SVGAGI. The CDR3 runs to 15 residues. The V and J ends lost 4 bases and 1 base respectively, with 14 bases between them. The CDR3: CASSSSRDMSYEQYF. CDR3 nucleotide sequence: TGTGCCAGCAGTTCCTCCCGGGACATGTCCTACGAGCAGTACTTC.

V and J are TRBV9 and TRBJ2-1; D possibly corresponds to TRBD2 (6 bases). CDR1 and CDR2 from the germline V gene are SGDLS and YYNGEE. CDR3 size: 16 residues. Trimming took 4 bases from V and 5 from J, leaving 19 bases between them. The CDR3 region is CASSPEGREIDNEQFF. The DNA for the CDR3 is TGTGCCAGCAGCCCCGAAGGTCGGGAGATCGACAATGAGCAGTTCTTC.

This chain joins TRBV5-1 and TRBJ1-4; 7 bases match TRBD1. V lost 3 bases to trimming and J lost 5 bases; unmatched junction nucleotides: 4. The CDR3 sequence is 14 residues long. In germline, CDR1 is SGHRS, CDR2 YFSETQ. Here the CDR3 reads CASSWRDRNEKLFF. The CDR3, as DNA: TGCGCCAGCAGCTGGAGGGACAGAAATGAAAAACTGTTTTTT.

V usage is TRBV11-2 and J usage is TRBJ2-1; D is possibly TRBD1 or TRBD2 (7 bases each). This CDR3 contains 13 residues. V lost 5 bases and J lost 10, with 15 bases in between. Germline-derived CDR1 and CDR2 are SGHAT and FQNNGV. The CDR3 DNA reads TGTGCCAGCAGCCCAGGGGGGGAGGAGGAGCAGTTCTTC. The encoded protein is CASSPGGEEEQFF.

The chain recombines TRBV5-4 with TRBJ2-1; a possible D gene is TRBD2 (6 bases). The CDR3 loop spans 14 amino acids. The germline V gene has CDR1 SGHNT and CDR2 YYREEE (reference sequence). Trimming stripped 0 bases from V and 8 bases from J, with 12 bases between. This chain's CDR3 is CASSLAWGEDEQFF. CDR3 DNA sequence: TGTGCCAGCAGCTTGGCTTGGGGGGAGGATGAGCAGTTCTTC. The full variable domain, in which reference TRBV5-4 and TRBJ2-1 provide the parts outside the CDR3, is ETGVTQSPTHLIKTRGQQVTLRCSSQSGHNTVSWYQQALGQGPQFIFQYYREEENGRGNFPPRFSGLQFPNYSSELNVNALELDDSALYLCASSLAWGEDEQFFGPGTRLTVL.

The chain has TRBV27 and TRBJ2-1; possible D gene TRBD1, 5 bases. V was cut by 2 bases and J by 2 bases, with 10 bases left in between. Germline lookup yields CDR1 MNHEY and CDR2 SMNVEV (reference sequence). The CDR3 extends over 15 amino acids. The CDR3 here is CASSLGAGTYNEQFF. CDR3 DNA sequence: TGTGCCAGCAGTTTAGGGGCAGGTACCTACAATGAGCAGTTCTTC.

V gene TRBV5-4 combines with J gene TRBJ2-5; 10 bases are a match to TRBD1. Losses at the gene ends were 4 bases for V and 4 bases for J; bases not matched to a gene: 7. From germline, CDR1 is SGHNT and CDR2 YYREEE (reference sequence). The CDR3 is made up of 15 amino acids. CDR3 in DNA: TGTGCCAGCAGCGGGGGGACAGGGGCACGAGAGACCCAGTACTTC. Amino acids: CASSGGTGARETQYF.